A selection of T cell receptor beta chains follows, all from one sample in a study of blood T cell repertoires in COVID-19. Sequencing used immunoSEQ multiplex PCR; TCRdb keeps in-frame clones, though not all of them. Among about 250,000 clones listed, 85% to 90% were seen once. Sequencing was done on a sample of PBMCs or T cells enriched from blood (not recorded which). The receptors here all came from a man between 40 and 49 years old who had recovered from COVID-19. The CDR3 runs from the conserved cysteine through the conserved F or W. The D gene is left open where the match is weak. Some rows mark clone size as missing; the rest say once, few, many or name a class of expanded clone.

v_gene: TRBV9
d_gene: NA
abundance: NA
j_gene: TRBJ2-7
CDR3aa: CASSPRLIVDEQYF

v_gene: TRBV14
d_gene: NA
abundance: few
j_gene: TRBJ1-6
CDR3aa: CASSQVLNSPLHF

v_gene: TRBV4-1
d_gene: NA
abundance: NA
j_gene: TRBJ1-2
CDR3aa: CASSQAFSGAYGYTF

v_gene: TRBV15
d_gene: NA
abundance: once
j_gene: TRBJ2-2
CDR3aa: CATSRKLGGPTGELFF

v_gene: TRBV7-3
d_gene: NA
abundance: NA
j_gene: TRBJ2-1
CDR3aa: CASSLDWKEQFF

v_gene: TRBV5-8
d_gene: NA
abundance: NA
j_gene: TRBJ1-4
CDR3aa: CASSGQPKWRLFF

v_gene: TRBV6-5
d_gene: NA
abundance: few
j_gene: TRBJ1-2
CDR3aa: CASSYEGVERNGYTF

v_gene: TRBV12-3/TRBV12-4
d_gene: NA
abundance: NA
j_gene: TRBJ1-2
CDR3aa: CGPQYGYTF

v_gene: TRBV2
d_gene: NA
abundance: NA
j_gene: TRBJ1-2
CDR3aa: CASSEGGYGYTF

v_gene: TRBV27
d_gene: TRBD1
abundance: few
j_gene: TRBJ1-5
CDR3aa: CASSLRGLTGLGQPQHF

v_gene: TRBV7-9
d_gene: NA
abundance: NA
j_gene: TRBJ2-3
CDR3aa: CASSLGGDWTSTDTQYF

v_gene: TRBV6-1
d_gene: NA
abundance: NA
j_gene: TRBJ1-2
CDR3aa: CASSEEGYGYTF

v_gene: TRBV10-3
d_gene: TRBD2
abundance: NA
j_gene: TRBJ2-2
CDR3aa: CAITGLAGAAGSGELFF

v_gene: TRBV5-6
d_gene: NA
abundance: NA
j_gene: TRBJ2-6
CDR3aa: CASSLPWQGPRWANVLTF

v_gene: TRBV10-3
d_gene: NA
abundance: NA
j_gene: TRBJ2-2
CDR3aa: CAISELDRTSTGELFF

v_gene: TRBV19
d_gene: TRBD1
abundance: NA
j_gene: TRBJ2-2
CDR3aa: CASSWTGADTGELFF

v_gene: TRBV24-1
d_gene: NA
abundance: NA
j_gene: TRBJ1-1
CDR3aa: CATSDFTATAHVTEAFF

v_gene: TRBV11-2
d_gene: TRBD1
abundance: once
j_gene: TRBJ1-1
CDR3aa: CASSRQQGTANTEAFF

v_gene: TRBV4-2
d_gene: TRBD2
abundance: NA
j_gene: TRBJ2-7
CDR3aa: CASSQAGTSGNSEQYF